The entry below describes one TCR beta chain. As originally analysed: Amplification of reference gene primers was used by the study to estimate nucleated cell counts. Generated by immunoSEQ multiplex PCR, the TCRdb table keeps only in-frame clones and is missing some. The V and J calls and clone size come from that table; D and trimming were worked out from the DNA. The sample carries about 55,000 clones, over 80% recorded once. V gave up 5 bases and J gave up 3 bases, with 19 bases separating them. The CDR3 runs to 16 residues. Germline V gives CDR1 SEHNR, CDR2 FQNEAQ (reference sequence). This sample is drawn from a study of blood T cell repertoires in COVID-19. Study details: Samples came from the United States, Italy and Spain, spanning acute and convalescent COVID-19. Sample material is recorded as cDNA or gDNA derived from T cells, B-cell-depleted T cells, or PBMCs.

Seattle researchers signed up patients amid active infection and tracked them longitudinally. The sequenced material came from peripheral blood. This receptor was obtained from a man aged 35-49 years with COVID-19, enrolled during active disease. The rearrangement links TRBV7-9 to TRBJ1-2, with unresolved D. CDR3 loop: CASSLMSREVDYGYTF. CDR3 bases: TGTGCCAGCAGCCTTATGTCCCGAGAGGTTGACTATGGCTACACCTTC.